Listed here is a single TCR beta chain. Its antigen is not known. The data derive from a study of post-analysis software for immune sequencing data. Study information: Included among the disease courses, which were recorded for the cohort, were relapsing-remitting, secondary progressive and progressive-relapsing multiple sclerosis. Study-wide results and caveats: Analysis by F measure revealed that same-batch samples clustered strongly together. Patients carried five TRBV segments more frequently than controls did, and TRBV5-6, TRBV5-1 and TRBV20-1 were among them. Multiple sclerosis patients had significantly lower normalized Chao1 diversity than controls.

The CDR3 has 16 residues. Germline values: CDR1 MNHEY, CDR2 SMNVEV (reference sequence). V lost 0 bases, J lost 2 bases, and 12 bases lay in between. Incorporated into the TCR beta cDNA libraries were unique molecular identifiers, which served to reduce PCR and sequencing biases. The source material, about 0.85 to 11 million T cells, gave rise to about 490,000 cDNA molecules. In TCRdb, the PCR reads were re-called with MiXCR into one record per CDR3 protein. The sample yields a few hundred thousand distinct CDR3 sequences, 30% to 40% seen once. The sequence was collected from a girl aged 2 to 17 with multiple sclerosis. Sequencing was performed on blood. The chain recombines TRBV27 with TRBJ2-3; D is undetermined. The chain's CDR3 is CASSLSLDPYTDTQYF. CDR3 nucleotide sequence: TGTGCCAGCAGTTTATCCCTAGACCCCTACACAGATACGCAGTATTTT.